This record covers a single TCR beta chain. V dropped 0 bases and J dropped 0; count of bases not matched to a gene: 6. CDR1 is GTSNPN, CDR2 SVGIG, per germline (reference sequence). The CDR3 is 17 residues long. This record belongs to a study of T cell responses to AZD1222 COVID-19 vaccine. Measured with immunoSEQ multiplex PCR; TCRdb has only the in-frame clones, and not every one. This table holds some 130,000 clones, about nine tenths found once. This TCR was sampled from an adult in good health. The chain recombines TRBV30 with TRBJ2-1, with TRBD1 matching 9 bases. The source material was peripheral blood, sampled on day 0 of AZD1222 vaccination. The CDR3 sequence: CAWSVSGTGSSYNEQFF. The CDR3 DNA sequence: TGTGCCTGGAGTGTTAGTGGGACAGGGAGCTCCTACAATGAGCAGTTCTTC.